This TCR beta chain emerged from a study of beta chain features in type 1 diabetes. This clone was counted a few times. No antigen is known for it. Study-level results: When Type 1 diabetes patients were examined, their TCRB CDR3s proved moderately but significantly shorter in all four CD4+ subsets.

The investigators reverse transcribed all of the isolated RNA, so they sequenced expressed TCRB transcripts. Generated by immunoSEQ multiplex PCR, the TCRdb table keeps only in-frame clones and is missing some. Of around 690,000 clones in the sample, 9.5% to 15% were seen once. Cell sorting via CD45RO/CCR7/CD25/CD127/CD95/CD27 was performed to obtain CD4+ naive, central memory, regulatory and stem cell-like memory cells. Trimming cost V 5 bases and J 4 bases; bases outside gene matches: 9. The germline gives CDR1 SGHTA, CDR2 FQGNSA. The CDR3 spans 15 residues. The TCR was taken from a young man with type 1 diabetes. The chain has TRBV7-2 and TRBJ1-2; 8 bases match TRBD1. Material: naive CD4+ T cells from blood. The CDR3 DNA reads as TGTGCCAGCAGCCGTCCGGACAGGGAACGCTATGGCTACACCTTC. Amino acids: CASSRPDRERYGYTF. The full variable domain, in which reference TRBV7-2 and TRBJ1-2 provide the parts outside the CDR3, is GAGVSQSPSNKVTEKGKDVELRCDPISGHTALYWYRQSLGQGLEFLIYFQGNSAPDKSGLPSDRFSAERTGGSVSTLTIQRTQQEDSAVYLCASSRPDRERYGYTFGSGTRLTVV.